Listed below are T cell receptor beta chains from one sample, sequenced in a study of OX40 agonist ivuxolimab in advanced cancers. Measured with immunoSEQ multiplex PCR; TCRdb has only the in-frame clones, and not every one. The table shows 30,000 to 45,000 clones, with approximately 80% occurring only once. This specimen consisted of CD4+ or CD8+ T cells sorted from blood, obtained in a trial of the OX40 agonist ivuxolimab. The source of these receptors is an adult with an advanced solid tumor such as melanoma, head and neck, liver or kidney cancer. Both conserved end residues are part of each CDR3. D genes are given only for firm matches. Clone size appears in some rows only: once, few, many, or a class for an expanded clone.

j_gene	v_gene	len	abundance	d_gene	CDR3aa	CDR3nt
TRBJ1-6	TRBV5-1	16	few	NA	CASSIGPDRLNSPLHF	TGCGCCAGCAGCATCGGGCCAGACAGACTTAATTCACCCCTCCACTTT
TRBJ1-3	TRBV6-1	14	NA	TRBD1	CASTTGGSGNTIYF	TGTGCCAGCACTACAGGGGGCTCTGGAAACACCATATATTTT
TRBJ1-1	TRBV6-5	14	NA	NA	CASSYAGEGTEAFF	TGTGCCAGCAGTTACGCAGGGGAAGGCACTGAAGCTTTCTTT
TRBJ2-5	TRBV27	15	NA	NA	CASSSLLASGETQYF	TGTGCCAGCAGTTCTTTACTAGCCTCGGGAGAGACCCAGTACTTC
TRBJ2-2	TRBV15	17	NA	NA	CATTPLGGYEGAGELFF	TGTGCCACCACCCCCCTGGGGGGATATGAAGGTGCCGGGGAGCTGTTTTTT
TRBJ2-5	TRBV7-9	12	NA	NA	CASSPPRGEQYF	TGTGCCAGCAGCCCTCCGAGGGGTGAGCAGTACTTC
TRBJ2-5	TRBV5-1	16	NA	NA	CASSLGRTGNQETQYF	TGCGCCAGCAGCTTGGGACGGACGGGTAACCAAGAGACCCAGTACTTC
TRBJ1-5	TRBV5-3	15	NA	TRBD1	CARSGQRQGHQPQHF	TGTGCCAGAAGCGGACAAAGACAGGGCCATCAGCCCCAGCATTTT
TRBJ2-7	TRBV7-9	14	few	NA	CASSPSGVPYEQYF	TGTGCCAGCAGCCCCTCAGGGGTGCCCTACGAGCAGTACTTC
TRBJ2-7	TRBV29-1	12	NA	NA	CSAGDGPLEQYF	TGCAGCGCCGGGGACGGACCCCTCGAGCAGTACTTC
TRBJ2-7	TRBV28	16	once	TRBD1	CASSYNLRTGSYEQYF	TGTGCCAGCAGTTACAACCTCCGGACAGGAAGTTACGAGCAGTACTTC
TRBJ2-5	TRBV7-9	16	NA	TRBD1	CASSPHPGQGQETQYF	TGTGCCAGCAGCCCTCATCCGGGACAGGGACAAGAGACCCAGTACTTC
TRBJ1-1	TRBV2	13	few	NA	CASSAGENTEAFF	TGTGCCAGCAGTGCAGGGGAGAACACTGAAGCTTTCTTT